Listed here are 5 T cell receptor beta chains from one sample, sequenced in a study of T cell responses to AZD1222 COVID-19 vaccine. Some clones are missing from TCRdb's copy, which holds only in-frame ones; the method was immunoSEQ multiplex PCR. The sample includes 70,000 to 95,000 clones, almost 90% of them seen just once. This material consisted of peripheral blood, taken 28 days after the second AZD1222 dose. The receptors stem from an adult who received the AZD1222 COVID-19 vaccine.

The genes are TRBV4-2 and TRBJ2-1, with D maybe TRBD1 (6 bases). Germline CDR1 reads LGHNA; CDR2 reads YNFKEQ. The CDR3 runs to 15 residues. V was pared by 2 bases and J by 6 bases, with 14 bases between. For the CDR3, the DNA is TGTGCCAGCAGCCAAATGACAGGAGAAAGCAATGAGCAGTTCTTC. It codes for CASSQMTGESNEQFF.

The V call is TRBV27, the J call TRBJ2-4, with D hard to call. V was clipped by 5 bases and J by 0 bases, with 11 bases between them. Per the germline V gene, CDR1 is MNHEY and CDR2 is SMNVEV (reference sequence). CDR3 length: 15 amino acids. The CDR3 region has the DNA TGTGCCAGCAGTCCCTGGGCAGGAGCCAAAAACATTCAGTACTTC. It is translated as CASSPWAGAKNIQYF.

Turning to this clone: A junction end diverges from the germline sequence, so it may reflect a read error. The genes are TRBV19 and TRBJ2-1; D may be TRBD1 or TRBD2 (5 bases each). The germline V gene encodes CDR1 LNHDA and CDR2 SQIVND (reference sequence). The CDR3 length is 12 residues. CDR3 DNA: TGTGCCAGTGGAATCCCCGGGACGGCCGGTCTCTTC. Its translation: CASGIPGTAGLF.

This clone appeared a single time. The rearrangement uses TRBV18 and TRBJ2-1; the match to TRBD2 covers 9 bases. CDR1 is KGHSH and CDR2 is LQKENI in the germline V gene. The junction had 17 bases not matched to a gene; V was cut back by 5 bases and J by 3 bases. The CDR3 is 19 residues long. CDR3 bases: TGTGCCAGCTCATTACACGGGACTAGCACCAAAAACAACTACAATGAGCAGTTCTTC. Translation gives CASSLHGTSTKNNYNEQFF.

The chain joins TRBV19 to TRBJ1-1; 7 nucleotides match TRBD1. The CDR3 runs 15 residues. Trimming at V came to 3 bases and at J to 1 base, leaving 5 bases not matched to a gene. Germline lookup yields CDR1 LNHDA and CDR2 SQIVND (reference sequence). The CDR3 is CASSISGGPNTEAFF. The CDR3 bases are TGTGCCAGTAGTATCTCAGGGGGGCCGAACACTGAAGCTTTCTTT.